The present T cell receptor beta chain was sequenced within a study of T cells expressing NK-cell markers. Beta-chain TCR cDNA was generated via 5'RACE template switching with UMIs. TCRdb reprocessed the 5' RACE reads and keeps a single row for each CDR3 protein, giving no DNA. This table holds roughly 300,000 distinct CDR3 sequences. CDR1 SGHNT and CDR2 YYREEE come from the germline V gene (reference sequence). The CDR3 runs 15 residues. This TCR came from a woman between 18 and 70 years old in good health. The sample taken for sequencing was blood T cells: a sorted CD56 or NKG2C T cell subset, CD4+ or CD8+ T cells, or bulk PBMC T cells (not recorded which). This chain uses TRBV5-4 with TRBJ1-4. The CDR3: CASRPASATNEKLFF.